This entry lists 10 T cell receptor beta chains sequenced from one sample in a study of T cells in Graves' hyperthyroidism and ophthalmopathy (dated by TCRdb to between 2017 and 2020). The library was generated by multiplex PCR. TCRdb shows the sequencer as Illumina HiSeq 2000. TCR beta CDR3 regions were amplified from RNA transcripts. The first round of RT-PCR for the TCR CDR3 was performed with the HTBI primer set and the Qiagen OneStep RT-PCR kit. The raw public data were reprocessed by TCRdb itself: fastp quality trimming at Q25, MiXCR clonotype calling, in-frame beta chains only. Duplicate CDR3 protein sequences are folded into a single record with the most common DNA and genes. This sample holds approximately 610,000 distinct CDR3 sequences; 14% to 15% were observed only once. Around 4.1% of the sample comes from the top ten. The sequencing sample was made of blood. The receptors derive from a woman between 40 and 55 years old with Graves' ophthalmopathy.

This chain's CDR3 is CASSQDSRNSYSNQPQHF. CDR3 coding DNA: TGCGCCAGCAGCCAAGATTCCCGAAACAGTTATAGCAATCAGCCCCAGCATTTT. The chain couples TRBV4-1 to TRBJ1-5, with D unresolved. The CDR3 has 18 amino acids. Germline assignment: CDR1 MGHRA and CDR2 YSYEKL. The V end lost 0 bases, the J end lost 0 bases, and 15 bases lay between the germline ends.

This chain links TRBV30 with TRBJ2-7, with D perhaps TRBD2 (6 bases). Germline V gene lookup returns CDR1 GTSNPN and CDR2 SVGIG (reference sequence). The CDR3 sequence is 15 residues long. Trimming cost V 3 bases and J 3 bases, with 18 bases left between them. The CDR3 bases are TGTGCCTGGAGGCTAAGGACGGAGGGTTACTACGAGCAGTACTTC. It yields the protein CAWRLRTEGYYEQYF.

This clonotype appeared a few times. The chain links TRBV30 to TRBJ2-1, with a tentative D call TRBD2 (6 bases). Trimming removed 0 bases at V and 10 bases at J, with 19 bases between. CDR3 length equals 15 residues. CDR1 and CDR2 from the germline V gene are GTSNPN and SVGIG (reference sequence). This CDR3 is CAWSVGGSGLEEQFF. The CDR3, as DNA: TGTGCCTGGAGTGTTGGAGGGAGCGGTTTAGAAGAGCAGTTCTTC.

The chain links TRBV10-1 to TRBJ2-7; 7 bases fit TRBD1. Germline V gene sequence: CDR1 WNHNN, CDR2 SYGVQD (reference sequence). This CDR3 has 13 amino acids. V lost 8 bases and J lost 7; bases outside the gene matches: 11. In DNA, the CDR3 is TGCGCCAGCGCCGAAGGGGGCTCCTGGGAGCAGTACTTC. As protein: CASAEGGSWEQYF.

The chain uses TRBV20-1 and TRBJ1-2; D ambiguous. V lost 2 bases to trimming and J lost 5 bases, with 12 bases between them. Germline loops: CDR1 DFQATT, CDR2 SNEGSKA (reference sequence). This CDR3 is 13 amino acids long. CDR3 nucleotides: TGCAGTGCTAGAATGGGGATTGGGTATGGCTACACCTTC. Its translation: CSARMGIGYGYTF.

The chain uses TRBV5-1 and TRBJ1-6; tentatively, D is TRBD1 (6 bases). The CDR3 length is 13 residues. The V end lost 5 bases, the J end lost 6 bases, and 9 bases lay between the germline ends. CDR1 is SGHRS and CDR2 is YFSETQ in the germline V gene. The CDR3 sequence is CASSRGANSPLHF. The DNA of the CDR3 is TGCGCCAGCAGTAGGGGGGCTAATTCACCCCTCCACTTT.

This clonotype was recorded many times. The chain uses TRBV12-3 or TRBV12-4 and TRBJ1-5, with TRBD1 matching over 9 bases. The CDR3 sequence is 15 residues long. V was pared by 6 bases and J by 7 bases, with 10 bases of the junction left unmatched. The chain's CDR3 is CASSRTGGRGQPQHF. CDR3 DNA sequence: TGTGCCAGCAGCCGTACAGGGGGCAGAGGACAGCCCCAGCATTTT.

The chain is built from TRBV11-2 and TRBJ1-5; D might be TRBD1 (6 bases). The CDR3 contains 16 residues. The germline CDR1 and CDR2 sequences are SGHAT and FQNNGV. The ends were cut back, 1 base at V and 6 bases at J, with 16 bases in the middle. The CDR3 protein is CASSLGAGQGSQPQHF. As DNA, the CDR3 is TGTGCCAGCAGCTTAGGGGCGGGGCAGGGGTCTCAGCCCCAGCATTTT. The variable domain in full, completed from reference TRBV11-2 and TRBJ1-5, reads EAGVAQSPRYKIIEKRQSVAFWCNPISGHATLYWYQQILGQGPKLLIQFQNNGVVDDSQLPKDRFSAERLKGVDSTLKIQPAKLEDSAVYLCASSLGAGQGSQPQHFGDGTRLSIL.

This chain joins TRBV6-5 and TRBJ1-2; D gene ambiguous. The CDR3 has 16 amino acids. The V end was cut by 0 bases, the J end by 0 bases, with 11 bases between. Germline CDR1 MNHEY, CDR2 SVGAGI. CDR3 sequence reads: CASSYSSSSANYGYTF. The DNA for the CDR3 is TGTGCCAGCAGTTACTCGAGTAGTAGTGCTAACTATGGCTACACCTTC.

This clonotype occurred a few times. The chain joins TRBV3-1 to TRBJ2-1; 9 bases match TRBD1. The CDR3 is made up of 16 amino acids. V lost 2 bases, J lost 5 bases, and 7 bases stayed unmatched. Germline CDR1 and CDR2: LGHDT and YNNKEL (reference sequence). This CDR3 reads CASSQHTGGVDNEQFF. The CDR3 bases are TGTGCCAGCAGCCAACATACAGGGGGCGTCGACAATGAGCAGTTCTTC.